The 32 T cell receptor beta chains below all came from one sample that was sequenced in a study of blood T cell repertoires in COVID-19. Method: immunoSEQ multiplex PCR; TCRdb's copy keeps in-frame clones and lacks some. Among some 150,000 clones listed, approximately 88% were seen once. The specimen was peripheral blood. The receptors were gathered from a human donor in a cohort sampled during active COVID-19.

J is TRBJ2-1 and V is TRBV2, with 9 bases matching TRBD1. The germline V gene has CDR1 SNHLY and CDR2 FYNNEI. This CDR3 spans 16 amino acids. Germline trimming cut 5 bases from V and 1 base from J; bases unmatched to any gene: 6. CDR3 amino acids: CASSIFGTGSYNEQFF. In DNA, the CDR3 is TGTGCCAGCAGTATCTTCGGGACAGGGTCCTACAATGAGCAGTTCTTC.

This chain uses TRBV5-1 with TRBJ2-6; no firm D call. From germline, CDR1 is SGHRS and CDR2 YFSETQ. The CDR3 consists of 15 residues. Between the trimmed V and J ends, which lost 1 base and 4 bases, there was a span of 9 bases. The CDR3 coding sequence is TGCGCCAGCAGCTTGACTGGGCCCGGGGCCAACGTCCTGACTTTC. As protein: CASSLTGPGANVLTF.

The V call is TRBV6-6, the J call TRBJ2-3; 7 nucleotides align to TRBD1. CDR1 is MNHNY and CDR2 is SVGAGI in the germline V gene (reference sequence). V trimming: 0 bases; J trimming: 3 bases; junction bases outside the gene matches: 3. CDR3 length: 15 amino acids. CDR3 coding DNA: TGTGCCAGCAGTTACTCGGCCAGGGGGACAGATACGCAGTATTTT. Protein sequence: CASSYSARGTDTQYF.

V usage is TRBV4-2 and J usage is TRBJ2-1; TRBD1 aligns across 7 bases. V dropped 1 base and J dropped 5; count of bases not matched to a gene: 8. CDR3 length: 16 amino acids. The germline V gene has CDR1 LGHNA and CDR2 YNFKEQ. The CDR3 is CASSQGTGTLNNEQFF. Written as DNA, the CDR3 is TGTGCCAGCAGCCAAGGGACAGGAACACTTAACAATGAGCAGTTCTTC.

This sequence joins TRBV27 and TRBJ1-5, with D uncertain. The germline V and J ends were trimmed by 6 bases and 2 bases, with 14 bases remaining between them. Germline V lookup: CDR1 MNHEY, CDR2 SMNVEV (reference sequence). This CDR3 contains 15 residues. The CDR3 sequence is CASSSEGWGNQPQHF. The CDR3 nucleotides read TGTGCCAGCAGCTCCGAGGGTTGGGGCAATCAGCCCCAGCATTTT.

The rearrangement uses TRBV5-5 and TRBJ2-1, with TRBD2 matching over 11 bases. The CDR3 spans 15 residues. Per germline, CDR1 SGHKS and CDR2 YYEKEE (reference sequence). J lost 7 bases, V lost 4 bases, and 7 bases had no gene match. CDR3 in DNA: TGTGCCAGCAGCGTAGCGGGAGGGCCTATGAATGAGCAGTTCTTC. Protein product: CASSVAGGPMNEQFF.

The gene calls are TRBV12-3 or TRBV12-4 and TRBJ1-1; D is unclear. The CDR3 has 13 amino acids. V was shortened by 5 bases and J by 1 base, with 8 bases between the two germline ends. CDR3 nucleotide sequence: TGTGCCAGCAGTCTCGGGGAGAACACTGAAGCTTTCTTT. Translation gives CASSLGENTEAFF.

The chain combines TRBV2 with TRBJ1-2, with TRBD1 matching 7 bases. The CDR3 extends over 14 amino acids. V lost 6 bases to trimming and J lost 2 bases; unmatched junction nucleotides: 6. The V gene's germline CDR1 is SNHLY and CDR2 FYNNEI. The CDR3 sequence: CASRPDRTNYGYTF. Here the CDR3 DNA reads TGTGCCAGCAGACCGGACAGGACAAACTATGGCTACACCTTC.

The chain combines TRBV18 with TRBJ1-2; TRBD1 might be the D (6 bases). The germline V gene has CDR1 KGHSH and CDR2 LQKENI. This CDR3 contains 14 residues. V lost 3 bases to trimming and J lost 6 bases, with 14 bases between them. The CDR3 region has the DNA TGTGCCAGCTCACCTGAGGACAGTATGCATGGCTACACCTTC. Translating it yields CASSPEDSMHGYTF.

V usage is TRBV5-8 and J usage is TRBJ1-2; 7 bases align to TRBD1. V shed 3 bases, J shed 6 bases, and the junction held 8 bases outside the gene matches. The V gene's germline CDR1 is SGHTS and CDR2 YDEGEE. CDR3 length equals 14 residues. CDR3 protein: CASSSSGTAHGYTF. The CDR3 DNA is TGTGCCAGCAGCTCATCCGGGACAGCTCATGGCTACACCTTC.

The V and J genes are TRBV7-9 and TRBJ2-3; D is possibly TRBD2 (5 bases). The CDR3 totals 14 residues. V was cut by 5 bases and J by 3 bases, with 12 bases left in between. CDR1 is SEHNR and CDR2 is FQNEAQ in the germline V gene (reference sequence). Here the CDR3 reads CASSPELATDTQYF. Written as DNA, the CDR3 is TGTGCCAGCAGCCCTGAGTTAGCGACAGATACGCAGTATTTT.

This chain connects TRBV11-2 to TRBJ1-1; maybe TRBD1 (5 bases). Germline V gene sequence: CDR1 SGHAT, CDR2 FQNNGV. This CDR3 region has 19 residues. Trimming left V 1 base short and J 3 bases short, with 24 bases between. The CDR3, as DNA: TGTGCCAGCAGCTTAGCGTGGGGTGGTGGATATCGGGGGGACACTGAAGCTTTCTTT. Translation gives CASSLAWGGGYRGDTEAFF.

In its sample, this clone was seen a few times. The CDR3 DNA reads TGTGCCAGCAGCTTGGGGACTTACCTCTCTAGCTCCTACAATGAGCAGTTCTTC. This codes for CASSLGTYLSSSYNEQFF. The J gene is TRBJ2-1, the V gene TRBV11-2, with D maybe TRBD2 (6 bases). This CDR3 region has 18 residues. Deletions cut 3 bases from V and 0 bases from J, with 18 bases between. In germline, CDR1 is SGHAT, CDR2 FQNNGV.

This clone is a singleton in its sample. J is TRBJ2-5 and V is TRBV28; perhaps TRBD1 as D (5 bases). This CDR3 contains 15 residues. CDR1 and CDR2 (germline): MDHEN, SYDVKM. V lost 4 bases, J lost 0 bases, and 12 bases lay in between. The CDR3 is CASSSPQVHQETQYF. The CDR3 DNA sequence: TGTGCCAGCAGTTCCCCACAGGTCCACCAAGAGACCCAGTACTTC.

The chain combines TRBV7-2 with TRBJ2-3, with 9 positions matching TRBD2. V shed 2 bases and J 2 bases; nucleotides not matched to a gene: 8. The CDR3 is 17 residues long. The germline V gene encodes CDR1 SGHTA and CDR2 FQGNSA. CDR3: CASSLRASGGYTDTQYF. DNA of the CDR3: TGTGCCAGCAGCTTACGGGCCAGCGGGGGGTACACAGATACGCAGTATTTT.

This sequence joins TRBV11-2 and TRBJ2-2, with a weak D call TRBD2 (5 bases). Germline lookup yields CDR1 SGHAT and CDR2 FQNNGV. V gave up 5 bases and J gave up 2 bases, with 18 bases separating them. The CDR3 contains 17 residues. The chain's CDR3 is CASSPSERALNTGELFF. The CDR3 nucleotides are TGTGCCAGCAGCCCCTCGGAGAGGGCCTTAAACACCGGGGAGCTGTTTTTT.

This clone was counted a few times. The chain uses TRBV6-5 and TRBJ2-3, with 9 bases fitting TRBD2. Germline CDR1 and CDR2: MNHEY and SVGAGI. The CDR3 covers 14 residues. The V segment lost 7 bases and the J segment 0 bases; nucleotides outside the gene matches: 2. The CDR3 spells CASKAGGSTDTQYF. DNA of the CDR3: TGTGCCAGCAAGGCGGGGGGGAGCACAGATACGCAGTATTTT.

The chain links TRBV25-1 to TRBJ1-2, with 8 nucleotides matching TRBD1. This CDR3 has 13 residues. The V segment lost 6 bases and the J segment 8 bases; nucleotides outside the gene matches: 8. Germline V gene lookup returns CDR1 MGHDK and CDR2 SYGVNS. CDR3 DNA sequence: TGTGCCAGCAGCAATAGACAGGGGCGGGGCTACACCTTC. Its protein product is CASSNRQGRGYTF.

Worth noting for this clone: The identical CDR3 is also encoded by other nucleotide sequences in the sample. The chain joins TRBV11-3 to TRBJ2-3; D ambiguous. Per germline, CDR1 SGHNT and CDR2 YENEEA. V lost 5 bases, J lost 0 bases, and 9 bases lay in between. CDR3 length: 14 amino acids. The CDR3 is CASSPGASTDTQYF. The CDR3 DNA sequence: TGTGCCAGCAGCCCCGGTGCAAGCACAGATACGCAGTATTTT.

This chain links TRBV5-1 with TRBJ1-1; possible D gene TRBD1, 6 bases. Trimming cost V 1 base and J 4 bases, with 26 bases left between them. The CDR3 spans 19 residues. The germline CDR1 and CDR2 sequences are SGHRS and YFSETQ. CDR3 sequence (DNA): TGCGCCAGCAGCTTGTATCCTCTTGGGACAATTAAAGAGGGCACTGAAGCTTTCTTT. Its protein is CASSLYPLGTIKEGTEAFF.

The chain uses TRBV29-1 and TRBJ2-7; D call uncertain. The CDR3 has 15 amino acids. Germline CDR1 reads SQVTM; CDR2 reads ANQGSEA. The V and J ends lost 4 bases and 5 bases respectively, with 21 bases between them. CDR3 nucleotide sequence: TGCAGCGTTGGATTGTCTAATCTTCACCTGGACGAGCAGTACGTC. Residues: CSVGLSNLHLDEQYV.

This chain connects TRBV18 to TRBJ1-5; unclear D gene. The CDR3 runs 13 residues. V was pared by 2 bases and J by 6 bases, with 8 bases between. Germline V CDR1 and CDR2: KGHSH, LQKENI. CDR3 residues: CASSPARLQPQHF. In DNA, the CDR3 is TGTGCCAGCTCACCAGCCAGGCTTCAGCCCCAGCATTTT.

The rearrangement links TRBV2 to TRBJ2-2; D not certain. The ends were cut back, 3 bases at V and 2 bases at J, with 7 bases in the middle. Germline values: CDR1 SNHLY, CDR2 FYNNEI. The CDR3 consists of 14 residues. This CDR3 reads CASSDYYNTGELFF. The CDR3 nucleotides read TGTGCCAGCAGTGACTACTACAACACCGGGGAGCTGTTTTTT.

For the CDR3, the DNA is TGTGCCACCAGTGACAACAGGGGCCGCGGCTACACCTTC. Translating it yields CATSDNRGRGYTF. The chain recombines TRBV24-1 with TRBJ1-2, with 7 bases identical to TRBD1. The V gene end was trimmed by 4 bases and the J gene end by 8 bases; junction bases not matched to a gene: 6. Per the germline V gene, CDR1 is KGHDR and CDR2 is SFDVKD. CDR3 length: 13 residues.

The V gene is TRBV2, the J gene TRBJ1-4, with D tentatively TRBD1 (5 bases). Per the germline V gene, CDR1 is SNHLY and CDR2 is FYNNEI. The ends were cut back, 1 base at V and 7 bases at J, with 10 bases in the middle. This CDR3 has 14 residues. The CDR3 DNA is TGTGCCAGCAGTGAAGGGACATTCGGTGAAAAACTGTTTTTT. Translation: CASSEGTFGEKLFF.

The DNA for the CDR3 is TGTGCCAGCAGTGAAGGGGGGGGCTTAGCTAACTATGGCTACACCTTC. Translated, it gives CASSEGGGLANYGYTF. The chain has TRBV2 and TRBJ1-2, with D possibly being TRBD1 (6 bases). CDR3 size: 16 residues. The ends were cut back, 1 base at V and 0 bases at J, with 12 bases in the middle. Per the germline V gene, CDR1 is SNHLY and CDR2 is FYNNEI.

V and J are TRBV3-1 (or the pseudogene TRBV3-2) and TRBJ1-5; 8 positions match TRBD1. The CDR3 is 18 residues long. Germline CDR1 LGHDT, CDR2 YNNKEL (reference sequence). Trimming cost V 0 bases and J 0 bases; bases outside gene matches: 7. The CDR3 bases are TGTGCCAGCAGCCAAGATGGCCCGGACAGGGCTAGCAATCAGCCCCAGCATTTT. This gives the protein CASSQDGPDRASNQPQHF.

The V call is TRBV10-3, the J call TRBJ2-2, with TRBD1 identical over 10 bases. Germline lookup yields CDR1 ENHRY and CDR2 SYGVKD. The ends lost 2 bases at V and 6 bases at J; junction bases unmatched: 6. This CDR3 comprises 16 residues. The CDR3 reads CAISEGGTGAAGELFF. The CDR3 DNA is TGTGCCATCAGTGAGGGGGGGACAGGGGCCGCCGGGGAGCTGTTTTTT.

This sequence joins TRBV5-4 and TRBJ2-5, with 12 bases identical to TRBD2. This CDR3 has 17 amino acids. With V trimmed by 7 bases and J by 4 bases, 14 bases remained unmatched. The germline V gene has CDR1 SGHNT and CDR2 YYREEE (reference sequence). Here the CDR3 DNA reads TGTGCCAGCTCCCCTGGCCTAGCGGGGGGGCTCATAGAGACCCAGTACTTC. Its protein product is CASSPGLAGGLIETQYF.

This sequence joins TRBV27 and TRBJ1-5; 7 bases agree with TRBD1. The CDR3 runs 15 residues. The trim removed 3 bases at V and 7 bases at J, leaving 9 bases unmatched. Germline assignment: CDR1 MNHEY and CDR2 SMNVEV (reference sequence). This CDR3 is CASSLGKGADQPQHF. CDR3 nucleotides: TGTGCCAGCAGTTTGGGAAAGGGGGCTGACCAGCCCCAGCATTTT.

J is TRBJ2-7 and V is TRBV4-1; 7 nucleotides line up with TRBD1. V lost 2 bases to trimming and J lost 4 bases; unmatched junction nucleotides: 2. The germline V gene has CDR1 MGHRA and CDR2 YSYEKL. The CDR3 is 13 amino acids. CDR3 sequence reads: CASSQSQGYEQYF. The CDR3 DNA reads as TGCGCCAGCAGCCAATCACAGGGGTACGAGCAGTACTTC.

The rearrangement joins TRBV24-1 to TRBJ2-7; 7 bases align to TRBD1. This CDR3 is built from 13 residues. V lost 4 bases and J lost 4; bases outside the gene matches: 3. Germline V gene data show CDR1 as KGHDR and CDR2 as SFDVKD. CDR3 region: CATSDLTGYEQYF. CDR3 sequence (DNA): TGTGCCACCAGTGACCTGACAGGGTACGAGCAGTACTTC.